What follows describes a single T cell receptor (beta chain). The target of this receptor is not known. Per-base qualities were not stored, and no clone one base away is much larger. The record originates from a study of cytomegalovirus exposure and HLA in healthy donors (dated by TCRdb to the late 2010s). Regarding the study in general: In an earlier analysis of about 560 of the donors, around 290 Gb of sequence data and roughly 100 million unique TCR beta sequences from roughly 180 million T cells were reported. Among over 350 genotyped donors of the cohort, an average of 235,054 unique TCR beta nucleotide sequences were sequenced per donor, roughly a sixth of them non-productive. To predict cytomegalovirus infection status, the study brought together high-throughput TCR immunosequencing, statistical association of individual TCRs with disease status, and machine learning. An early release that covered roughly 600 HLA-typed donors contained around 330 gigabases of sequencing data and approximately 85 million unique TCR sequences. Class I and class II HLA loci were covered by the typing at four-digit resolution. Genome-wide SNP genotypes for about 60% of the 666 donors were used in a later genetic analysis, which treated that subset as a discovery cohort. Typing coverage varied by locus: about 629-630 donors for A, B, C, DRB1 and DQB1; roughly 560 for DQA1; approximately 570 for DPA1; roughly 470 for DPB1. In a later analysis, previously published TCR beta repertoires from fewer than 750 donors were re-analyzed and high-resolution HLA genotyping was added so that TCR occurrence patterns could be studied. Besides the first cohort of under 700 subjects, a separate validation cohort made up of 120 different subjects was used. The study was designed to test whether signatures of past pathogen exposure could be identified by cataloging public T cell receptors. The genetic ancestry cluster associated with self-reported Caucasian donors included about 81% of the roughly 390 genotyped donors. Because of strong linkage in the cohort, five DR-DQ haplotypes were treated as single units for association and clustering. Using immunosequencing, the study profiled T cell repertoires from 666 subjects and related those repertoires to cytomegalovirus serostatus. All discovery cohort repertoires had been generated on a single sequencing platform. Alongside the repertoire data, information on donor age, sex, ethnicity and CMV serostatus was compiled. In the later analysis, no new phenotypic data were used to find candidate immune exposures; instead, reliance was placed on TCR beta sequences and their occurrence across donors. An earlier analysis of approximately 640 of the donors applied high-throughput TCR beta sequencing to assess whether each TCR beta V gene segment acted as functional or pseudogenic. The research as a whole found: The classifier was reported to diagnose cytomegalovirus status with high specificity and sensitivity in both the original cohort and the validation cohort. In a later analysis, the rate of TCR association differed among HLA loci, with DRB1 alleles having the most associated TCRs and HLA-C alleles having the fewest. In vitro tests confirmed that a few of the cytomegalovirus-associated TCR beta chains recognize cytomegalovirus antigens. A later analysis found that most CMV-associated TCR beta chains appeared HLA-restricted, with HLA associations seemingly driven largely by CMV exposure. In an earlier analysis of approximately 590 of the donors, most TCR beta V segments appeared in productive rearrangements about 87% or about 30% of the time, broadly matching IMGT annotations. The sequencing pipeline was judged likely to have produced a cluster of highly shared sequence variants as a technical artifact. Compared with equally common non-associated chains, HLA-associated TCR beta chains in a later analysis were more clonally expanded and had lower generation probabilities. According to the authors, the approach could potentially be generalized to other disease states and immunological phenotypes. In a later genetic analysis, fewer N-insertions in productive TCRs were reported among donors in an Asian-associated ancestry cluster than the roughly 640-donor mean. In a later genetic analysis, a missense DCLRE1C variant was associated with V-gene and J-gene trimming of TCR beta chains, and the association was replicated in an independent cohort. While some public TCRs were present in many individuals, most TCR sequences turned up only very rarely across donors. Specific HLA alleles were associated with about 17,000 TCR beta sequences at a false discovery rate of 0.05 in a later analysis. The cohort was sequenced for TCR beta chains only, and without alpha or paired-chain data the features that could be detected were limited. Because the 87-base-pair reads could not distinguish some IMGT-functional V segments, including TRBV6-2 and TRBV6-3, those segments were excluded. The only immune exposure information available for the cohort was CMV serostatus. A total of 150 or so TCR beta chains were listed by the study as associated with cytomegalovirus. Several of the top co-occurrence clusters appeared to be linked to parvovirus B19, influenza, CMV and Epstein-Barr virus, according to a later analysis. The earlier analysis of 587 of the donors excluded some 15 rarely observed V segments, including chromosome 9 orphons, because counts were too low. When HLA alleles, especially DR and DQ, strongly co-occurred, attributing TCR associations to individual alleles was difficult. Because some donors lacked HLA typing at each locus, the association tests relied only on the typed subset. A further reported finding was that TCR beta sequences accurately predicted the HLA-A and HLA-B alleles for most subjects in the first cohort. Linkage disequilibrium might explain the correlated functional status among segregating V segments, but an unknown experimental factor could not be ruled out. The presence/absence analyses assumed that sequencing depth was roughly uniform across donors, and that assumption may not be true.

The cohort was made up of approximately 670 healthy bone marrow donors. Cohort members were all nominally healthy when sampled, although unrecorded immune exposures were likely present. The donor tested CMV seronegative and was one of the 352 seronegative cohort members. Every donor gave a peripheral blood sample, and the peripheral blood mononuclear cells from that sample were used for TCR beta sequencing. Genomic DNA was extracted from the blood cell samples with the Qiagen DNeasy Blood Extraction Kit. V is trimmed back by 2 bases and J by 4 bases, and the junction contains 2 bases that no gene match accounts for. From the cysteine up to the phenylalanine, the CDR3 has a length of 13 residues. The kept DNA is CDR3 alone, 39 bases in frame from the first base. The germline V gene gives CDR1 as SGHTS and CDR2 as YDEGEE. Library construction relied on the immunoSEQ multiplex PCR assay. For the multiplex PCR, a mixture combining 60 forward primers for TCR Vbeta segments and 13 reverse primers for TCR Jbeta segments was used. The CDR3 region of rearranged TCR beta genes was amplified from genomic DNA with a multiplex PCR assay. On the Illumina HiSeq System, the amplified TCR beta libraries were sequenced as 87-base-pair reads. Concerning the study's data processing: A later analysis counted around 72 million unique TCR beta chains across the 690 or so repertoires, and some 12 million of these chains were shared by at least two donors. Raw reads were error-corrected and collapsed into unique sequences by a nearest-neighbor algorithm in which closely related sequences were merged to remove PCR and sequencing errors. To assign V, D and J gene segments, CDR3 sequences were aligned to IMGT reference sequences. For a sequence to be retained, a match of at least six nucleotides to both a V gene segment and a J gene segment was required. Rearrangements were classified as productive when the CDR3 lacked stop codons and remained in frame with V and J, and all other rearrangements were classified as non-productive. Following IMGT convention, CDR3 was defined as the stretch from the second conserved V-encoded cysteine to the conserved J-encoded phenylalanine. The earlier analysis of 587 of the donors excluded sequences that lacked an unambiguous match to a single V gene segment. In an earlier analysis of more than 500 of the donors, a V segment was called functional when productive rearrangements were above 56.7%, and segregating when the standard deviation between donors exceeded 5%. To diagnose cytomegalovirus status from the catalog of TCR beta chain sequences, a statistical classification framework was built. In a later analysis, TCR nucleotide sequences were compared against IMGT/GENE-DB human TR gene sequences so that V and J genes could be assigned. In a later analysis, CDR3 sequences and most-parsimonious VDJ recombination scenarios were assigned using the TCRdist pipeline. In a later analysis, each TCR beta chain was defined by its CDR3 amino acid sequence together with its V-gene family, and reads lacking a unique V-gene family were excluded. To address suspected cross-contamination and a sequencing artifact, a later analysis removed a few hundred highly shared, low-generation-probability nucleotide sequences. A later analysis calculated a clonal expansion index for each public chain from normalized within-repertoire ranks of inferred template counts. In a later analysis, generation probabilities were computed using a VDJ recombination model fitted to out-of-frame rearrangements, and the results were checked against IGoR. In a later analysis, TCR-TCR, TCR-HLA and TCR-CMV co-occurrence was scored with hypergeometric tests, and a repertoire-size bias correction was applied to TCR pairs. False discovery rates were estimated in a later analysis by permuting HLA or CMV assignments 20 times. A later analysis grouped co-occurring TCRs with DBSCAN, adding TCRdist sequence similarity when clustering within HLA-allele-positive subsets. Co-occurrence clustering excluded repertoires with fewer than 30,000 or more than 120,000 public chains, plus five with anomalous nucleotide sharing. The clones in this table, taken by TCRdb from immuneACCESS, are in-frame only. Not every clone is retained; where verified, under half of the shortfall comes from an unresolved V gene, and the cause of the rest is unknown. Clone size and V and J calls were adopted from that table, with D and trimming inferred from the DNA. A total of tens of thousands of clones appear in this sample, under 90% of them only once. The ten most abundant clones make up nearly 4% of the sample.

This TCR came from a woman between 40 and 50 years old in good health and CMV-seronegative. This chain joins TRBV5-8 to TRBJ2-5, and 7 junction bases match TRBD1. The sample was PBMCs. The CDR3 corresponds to CASSLQGRETQYF. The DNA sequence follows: TGTGCCAGCAGCTTACAGGGGCGAGAGACCCAGTACTTC.